This TCR beta chain came from a study of CD8+CD57+ T cells in acquired aplastic anemia. As for the study in general: 3.2 ug was the average amount of DNA from sorted CD4+ and CD8+ cells. There were approximately 9.9 million reads, on average, for CD4+ cells from healthy donors.

This clonotype was seen ten or more times. For CDR3 and TCR beta VDJ profiling, genomic DNA was the template used. TCRdb processed the reads anew with MiXCR; each CDR3 protein has one entry. The repertoire holds some 150,000 distinct CDR3 sequences, with more than 35% as singletons. In germline, CDR1 is DFQATT, CDR2 SNEGSKA (reference sequence). The CDR3 sequence is 15 residues long. Between the trimmed V and J ends, which lost 3 bases and 1 base, there was a span of 14 bases. The clonotype was recovered from a human donor in good health, serving as a control. Sequencing was done on a sample of sorted CD4+, CD8+, or CD8+CD57+ T cells (not recorded which) from PBMCs. The chain employs TRBV20-1 and TRBJ2-3; D remains ambiguous. CDR3 sequence: CSASFGGARTDTQYF. CDR3 nucleotides: TGCAGTGCTAGTTTTGGCGGAGCCCGCACAGATACGCAGTATTTT.